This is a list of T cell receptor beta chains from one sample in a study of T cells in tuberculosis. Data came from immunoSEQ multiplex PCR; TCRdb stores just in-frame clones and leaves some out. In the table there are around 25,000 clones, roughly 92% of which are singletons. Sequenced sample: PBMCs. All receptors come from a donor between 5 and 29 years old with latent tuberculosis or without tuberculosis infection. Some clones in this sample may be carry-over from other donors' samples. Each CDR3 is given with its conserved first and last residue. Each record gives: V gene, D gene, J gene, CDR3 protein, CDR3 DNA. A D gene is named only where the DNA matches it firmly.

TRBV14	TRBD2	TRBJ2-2	CASSQSGSSNTGELFF	TGTGCCAGCAGCCAAAGCGGGAGCTCGAACACCGGGGAGCTGTTTTTT
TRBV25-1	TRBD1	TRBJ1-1	CASSDWDSGDTEAFF	TGTGCCAGCAGTGATTGGGACAGTGGGGACACTGAAGCTTTCTTT
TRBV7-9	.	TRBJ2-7	CASSLVAGYEQYF	TGTGCCAGCAGCTTAGTGGCAGGCTACGAGCAGTACTTC
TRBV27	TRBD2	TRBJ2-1	CASRVSGLPYNEQFF	TGTGCCAGCAGGGTTAGCGGGTTACCCTACAATGAGCAGTTCTTC
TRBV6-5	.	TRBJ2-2	CASSYYRGANTGELFF	TGTGCCAGCAGTTATTATAGGGGCGCGAACACCGGGGAGCTGTTTTTT
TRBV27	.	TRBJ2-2	CASSLLASGTGELFF	TGTGCCAGCAGTTTACTTGCCAGCGGGACCGGGGAGCTGTTTTTT
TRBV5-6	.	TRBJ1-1	CASSLKDRPNTEAFF	TGTGCCAGCAGCTTGAAGGACAGACCGAACACTGAAGCTTTCTTT
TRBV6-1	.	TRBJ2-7	CASSLTGTKDF	TGTGCCAGCAGTTTGACCGGGACAAAAGACTTC
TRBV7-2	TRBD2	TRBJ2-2	CASSLTSGYTGELFF	TGTGCCAGCAGCCTCACTAGCGGATACACCGGGGAGCTGTTTTTT
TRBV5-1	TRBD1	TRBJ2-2	CASSLRTGFLGELFF	TGCGCCAGCAGCTTGAGGACAGGGTTCCTCGGGGAGCTGTTTTTT
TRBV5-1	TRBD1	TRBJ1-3	CASSSQGGHRISGNTIYF	TGCGCCAGCAGCTCGCAGGGGGGTCACAGGATCTCTGGAAACACCATATATTTT
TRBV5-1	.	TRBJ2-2	CASSLVPTYTGELFF	TGCGCCAGCAGCTTGGTCCCCACTTACACCGGGGAGCTGTTTTTT
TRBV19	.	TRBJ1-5	CASRQSLPSNQPQHF	TGTGCCAGCCGACAGTCTTTACCCAGCAATCAGCCCCAGCATTTT
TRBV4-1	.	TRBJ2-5	CASSQGGESGETQYF	TGCGCCAGCAGCCAAGGCGGGGAGTCGGGTGAGACCCAGTACTTC
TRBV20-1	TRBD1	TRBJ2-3	CSGTADTQYF	TGCAGCGGGACAGCCGATACGCAGTATTTT
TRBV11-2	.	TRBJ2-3	CASSLTTSTDTQYF	TGTGCCAGCAGCTTAACTACTAGCACAGATACGCAGTATTTT
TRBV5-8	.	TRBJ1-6	CAIERGSPLHF	TGTGCCATCGAACGGGGTTCACCCCTCCACTTT
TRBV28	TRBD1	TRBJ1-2	CASSLAGQGAMGYTF	TGTGCCAGCAGTTTAGCGGGACAGGGGGCGATGGGCTACACCTTC
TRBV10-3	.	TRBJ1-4	CAISESGLTGRPFNEKLFF	TGTGCCATCAGTGAGTCGGGATTAACAGGGAGACCCTTTAATGAAAAACTGTTTTTT
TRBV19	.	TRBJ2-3	CASSFGTFTDTQYF	TGTGCCAGTAGCTTTGGCACCTTCACAGATACGCAGTATTTT
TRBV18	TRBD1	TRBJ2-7	CASSLGQGAREQYF	TGTGCCAGCTCGCTGGGACAGGGGGCACGGGAGCAGTACTTC
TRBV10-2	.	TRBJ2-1	CASSVRGSSYNEQFF	TGCGCCAGCAGTGTCCGGGGGAGCTCCTACAATGAGCAGTTCTTC
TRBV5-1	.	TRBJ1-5	CASSPGQYSNQPQHF	TGCGCCAGCAGCCCAGGACAGTATAGCAATCAGCCCCAGCATTTT